This T cell receptor (beta chain) appears in the sequencing data of a study of blood T cell repertoires in COVID-19. Study-level background: The analysed material was cDNA or gDNA that came from T cells, B-cell-depleted T cells, or PBMCs.

This clone came up a few times. The assay was immunoSEQ multiplex PCR, and TCRdb's table has in-frame clones only and misses some. The table records 150,000 to 170,000 clones, about 80% of them present only once. CDR1 and CDR2 from the germline V gene are LGHNT and FRNRAP. This CDR3 has 12 residues. The ends were cut back, 7 bases at V and 9 bases at J, with 15 bases in the middle. The chain employs TRBV12-5 and TRBJ1-1; D is possibly TRBD1 (5 bases). The sample was peripheral blood. This clonotype was obtained from a woman between 55 and 75 years old with COVID-19, enrolled during active disease. The CDR3 coding sequence is TGTGCTAGTGCCATGGACATACTCAAAGCTTTCTTT. Amino acid sequence: CASAMDILKAFF.